This TCR beta chain was observed in a study of T cell changes during pregnancy in multiple sclerosis. Sequencing was performed with immunoSEQ multiplex PCR; in TCRdb, only in-frame clones are kept and a portion is missing. The sample holds 60,000 to 90,000 clones, 92% seen once. The CDR3 length is 14 residues. V lost 3 bases and J 1 base, leaving 9 bases between the germline ends. CDR1 is MNHEY and CDR2 is SVGAGI in the germline V gene. Only a few counts were recorded for this clone. The starting material was peripheral blood, obtained in the first trimester of pregnancy. The origin of this receptor is a female donor in good health, enrolled as a control in a pregnancy study. The chain uses TRBV6-5 and TRBJ1-1; D unresolved. This CDR3 is CASSYGQANTEAFF. DNA for the CDR3: TGTGCCAGCAGTTATGGGCAGGCGAACACTGAAGCTTTCTTT.